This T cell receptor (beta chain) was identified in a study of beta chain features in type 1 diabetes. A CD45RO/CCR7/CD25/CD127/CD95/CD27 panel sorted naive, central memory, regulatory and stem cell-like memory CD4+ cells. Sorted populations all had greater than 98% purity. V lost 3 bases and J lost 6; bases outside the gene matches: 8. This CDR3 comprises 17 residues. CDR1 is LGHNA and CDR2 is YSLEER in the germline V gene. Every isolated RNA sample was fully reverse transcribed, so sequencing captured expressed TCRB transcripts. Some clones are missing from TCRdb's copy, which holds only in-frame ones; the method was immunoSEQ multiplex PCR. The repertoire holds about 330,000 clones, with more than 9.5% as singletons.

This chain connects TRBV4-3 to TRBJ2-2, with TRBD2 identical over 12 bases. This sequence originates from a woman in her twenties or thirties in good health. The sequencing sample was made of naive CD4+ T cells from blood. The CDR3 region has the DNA TGCGCCAGCAGCCAGCCGTGGGCTAGCGGGAGGGCCGGGGAGCTGTTTTTT. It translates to CASSQPWASGRAGELFF.